The present T cell receptor beta chain was sequenced within a study of cytomegalovirus exposure and HLA in healthy donors. Note on this clone: Its antigen remains unidentified.

The PCR contained 60 Vbeta and 13 Jbeta primers. TCRdb keeps only in-frame clones here, not all; method: immunoSEQ multiplex PCR. This table holds around 150,000 clones, 68% found once. Findings and caveats of the study: One variant, a missense change in DCLRE1C, was linked in a later analysis to TCR beta V- and J-gene trimming. A later analysis reportedly identified an Asian-associated ancestry cluster as carrying fewer N-insertions than the roughly 670-donor mean. The authors listed 150 to 200 TCR beta chains as cytomegalovirus-associated. The likely origin of a cluster of highly shared sequence variants was a sequencing artifact.

Germline V gene data show CDR1 as SNHLY and CDR2 as FYNNEI. The V end was cut by 4 bases, the J end by 4 bases, with 7 bases between. The CDR3 has 12 amino acids. Sequencing was performed on PBMCs. This chain links TRBV2 with TRBJ1-2; D unclear. The TCR originated in a man aged 50 or older in good health and CMV-seronegative. The CDR3 is CASSVTGYGYTF. CDR3 sequence (DNA): TGTGCCAGCAGTGTTACGGGCTATGGCTACACCTTC.